The sequence of this T cell receptor (beta chain) was determined in a study of blood T cell repertoires in COVID-19. Study-level information: Acute and convalescent COVID-19 specimens originated in the United States, Italy and Spain. Sources were T cells, B-cell-depleted T cells, or PBMCs; the material itself was cDNA or gDNA.

Germline values: CDR1 SGHTA, CDR2 FQGNSA. This CDR3 comprises 14 residues. J gave up 6 bases and V 7 bases, and 9 bases lay outside the gene matches. Per the authors' pipeline: From reference gene primer amplification, estimates of nucleated cell counts were derived. The protocol was immunoSEQ multiplex PCR, while the TCRdb copy is restricted to in-frame clones and leaves out a portion. V and J calls plus clone size are reproduced from that table; the DNA served to infer D and trimming. The sample carries 170,000 or so clones, 83% recorded once. The source material was peripheral blood. V usage is TRBV7-2 and J usage is TRBJ1-2; 9 bases line up with TRBD1. The sequence derives from a human donor in a cohort sampled during active COVID-19. DNA for the CDR3: TGTGCCAGCACCGGGGACAGGGCTTTTAATGGCTACACCTTC. Its protein is CASTGDRAFNGYTF.